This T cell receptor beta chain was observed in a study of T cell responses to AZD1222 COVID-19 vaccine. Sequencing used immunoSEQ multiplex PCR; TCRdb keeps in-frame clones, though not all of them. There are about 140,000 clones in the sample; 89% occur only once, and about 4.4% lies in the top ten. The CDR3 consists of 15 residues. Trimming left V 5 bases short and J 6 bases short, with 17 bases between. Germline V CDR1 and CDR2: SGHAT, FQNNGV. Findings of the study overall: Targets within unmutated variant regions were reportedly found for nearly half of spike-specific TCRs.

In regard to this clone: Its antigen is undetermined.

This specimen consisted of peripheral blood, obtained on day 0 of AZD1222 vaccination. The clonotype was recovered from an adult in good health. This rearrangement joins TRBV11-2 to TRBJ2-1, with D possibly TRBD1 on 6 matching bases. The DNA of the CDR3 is TGTGCCAGCAGCGCACAGGGTTTTTCGGTCAATGAGCAGTTCTTC. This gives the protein CASSAQGFSVNEQFF. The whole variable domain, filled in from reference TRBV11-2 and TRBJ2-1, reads EAGVAQSPRYKIIEKRQSVAFWCNPISGHATLYWYQQILGQGPKLLIQFQNNGVVDDSQLPKDRFSAERLKGVDSTLKIQPAKLEDSAVYLCASSAQGFSVNEQFFGPGTRLTVL.